This TCR beta chain was retrieved from a study of cytomegalovirus exposure and HLA in healthy donors. 60 Vbeta and 13 Jbeta primers were used in PCR. TCRdb keeps only in-frame clones here, not all; method: immunoSEQ multiplex PCR. The data hold roughly 140,000 clones, with roughly 78% observed a single time. Regarding the study as a whole: TCR beta V- and J-gene trimming was later associated with a missense DCLRE1C variant. The study flagged some 170 TCR beta chains as cytomegalovirus-associated.

This clone was detected a few times. Its specificity is not known. Trimming cost V 3 bases and J 9 bases; bases outside gene matches: 11. This CDR3 has 15 amino acids. The germline V gene has CDR1 LNHDA and CDR2 SQIVND (reference sequence). The material sequenced was PBMCs. This chain connects TRBV19 to TRBJ2-4; 7 bases fit TRBD2. The source is a female donor in good health and CMV-seronegative. The chain's CDR3 is CASSMGSPGRGIQYF. CDR3 nucleotides: TGTGCCAGTAGTATGGGTTCTCCAGGGAGGGGCATTCAGTACTTC. The full variable domain, completed using reference TRBV19 and TRBJ2-4, is DGGITQSPKYLFRKEGQNVTLSCEQNLNHDAMYWYRQDPGQGLRLIYYSQIVNDFQKGDIAEGYSVSREKKESFPLTVTSAQKNPTAFYLCASSMGSPGRGIQYFGAGTRLSVL.